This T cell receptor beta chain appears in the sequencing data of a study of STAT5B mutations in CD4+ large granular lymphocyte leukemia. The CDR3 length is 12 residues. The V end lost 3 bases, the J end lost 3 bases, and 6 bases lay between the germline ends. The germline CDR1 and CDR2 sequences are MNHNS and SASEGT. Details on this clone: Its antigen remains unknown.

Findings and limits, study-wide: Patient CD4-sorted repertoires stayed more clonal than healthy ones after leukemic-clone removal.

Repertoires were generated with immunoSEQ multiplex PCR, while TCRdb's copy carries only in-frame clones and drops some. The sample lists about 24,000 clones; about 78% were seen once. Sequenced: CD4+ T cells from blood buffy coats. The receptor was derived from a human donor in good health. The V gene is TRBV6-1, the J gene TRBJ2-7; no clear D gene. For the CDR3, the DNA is TGTGCCAGCAGTGAGGGCAGCTACGAGCAGTACTTC. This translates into CASSEGSYEQYF.